This note documents a single T cell receptor beta chain sequence. This clonotype was detected once. Its antigen remains undetermined. Per-base qualities were not stored, and no clone one base away is much larger. A single read offers scant evidence. Graves' hyperthyroidism was defined as stable when no progression to ophthalmopathy occurred over 18 months of follow-up. Hyperthyroidism patients were aged 18 to 65 years and newly diagnosed, with disease duration of less than 2 months. Exclusion was applied to patients with uncontrolled infections, other autoimmune diseases, pregnancy or lactation. Diagnoses relied on clinical symptoms, serum thyroxine and TRAb, thyroid ultrasound and orbital computed tomography. PBMCs were separated from under 12 ml of fresh peripheral blood using Ficoll-Paque density gradient centrifugation. Total RNA was extracted using Trizol reagent, and RNA quality was assessed on an Agilent 2100 Bioanalyzer.

Taken from the germline V gene, the CDR1 and CDR2 loops are SGHDN and FVKESK. At the junction V is shortened by 4 bases and J by 0 bases; bases outside the gene matches: 5. From cysteine to phenylalanine, the CDR3 is 15 amino acids long. Only the CDR3 DNA is retained, 45 bases long and in frame from the first base. Amplification of TCR beta CDR3 regions was carried out from RNA transcripts. The TCR CDR3 was subjected to a first round of RT-PCR using the HTBI primer set and the Qiagen OneStep RT-PCR kit. Libraries were constructed in a second round of multiplex PCR, after which size selection and purification were performed. Sequencing of the libraries was done on an Illumina HiSeq2000 using paired-end 100 bp reads. Under the source paper's analysis protocol: Raw data were processed with SOAPnuke, discarding reads with adapters, uncalled bases, mean Phred below 15, or no exact constant-primer or identifier match. COPE v1.2.5 was used to merge high-quality paired reads, and clonotypes were defined as unique nucleotide sequences. MiTCR v1.1 was used to align clonotypes to the IMGT TRBV, TRBD and TRBJ reference segments. The analysis included only V-J combinations with a frequency above 0.0001, which together covered more than 98% of the repertoires. The TCS score was defined as the ratio of F50 (clonal expansion) to E x V (chaos), calculated using BLOSUM62-based TCRdist between CDR3 peptides within each V-J. Welch's t-statistics and random forest reduced 450 to 600 V-J features to roughly 13, which were used in a naive Bayes classifier (R e1071). TCRdb reran the public reads through fastp at Q25 and MiXCR, keeping productive beta chains. Every CDR3 protein is listed once, alongside the most common genes and DNA of its rows. For this entry, the V and J calls and clone size follow TCRdb and not the study's own pipeline. The sample contains approximately 330,000 distinct CDR3 sequences, around 20% of them found a single time. Of the sample, roughly 52% is held by the ten largest clones.

These data are taken from a study of T cells in Graves' hyperthyroidism and ophthalmopathy (dated by TCRdb to the late 2010s). In terms of the full investigation: Peripheral blood was collected at initial diagnosis, before any treatment. A discovery cohort of roughly 96 patients, approximately 45 with Graves' ophthalmopathy and roughly 59 with stable Graves' hyperthyroidism, was used to find distinguishing TCR V-J signatures. Prospective prediction of ophthalmopathy was tested in an independent validation cohort consisting of 18 to 20 hyperthyroidism patients and around 16 patients who later progressed to ophthalmopathy. For training and testing, the 95 to 100 patients in the discovery cohort were randomly divided in a 7:3 ratio. Thyroid tissue and blood T-cell repertoires from six Graves' hyperthyroidism patients were also compared in the study. After blood sampling, hyperthyroidism patients were treated with methimazole at a starting dose of 30 mg daily, and ophthalmopathy patients were treated with high-dose intravenous methylprednisolone. According to the paper, TCR Vbeta CDR3 sequencing was carried out on 120 to 150 peripheral blood samples, which came from 40 to 45 ophthalmopathy, around 75 hyperthyroidism and roughly 17 progressor patients. The paper's findings and limits, for the study overall: Sample size was not statistically predetermined, and blinding of investigators to group allocation was not performed. In validation, the model predicted progression to ophthalmopathy with over 65% sensitivity and roughly 75% specificity, a median of 6.5 months before onset. In cross-validation, a model built on a 13 V-J signature told ophthalmopathy apart from stable hyperthyroidism with approximately 90% sensitivity and roughly 83% specificity, and in testing the same model reached 80%/75%. Blood samples also contained most of the expanded thyroid clonotypes (frequency above 0.001), which suggests that blood repertoires may reflect thyroid immune responses.

What was sequenced was blood. The chain is assembled from TRBV14 and TRBJ2-7; TRBD2 aligns with 8 central bases. This TCR derives from a woman between 45 and 60 years old with Graves' hyperthyroidism. The DNA is TGTGCCAGCAGCCCAAGCGGGAGTCTCTCCTACGAGCAGTACTTC. Protein translation: CASSPSGSLSYEQYF.